This T cell receptor (beta chain) was identified in a study of shared clonotypes between healthy human individuals. Study information: Sampling drew on donors who were a couple of women and a few men aged 18 to 49. There were three CD4 naive, three CD4 memory, two CD8 naive and one CD8 memory plates per donor. Findings of the study overall: Relative to their counterparts shared across all four donors, non-shared clonotypes exhibited diminished generation probabilities.

Per sorted-subset replicate PCR, input was roughly 200 ng DNA, representing around 28,000 T cell genomes. Sequencing used immunoSEQ multiplex PCR; TCRdb keeps in-frame clones, though not all of them. The profile shows approximately 350,000 clones, around 72% of them singletons. There are 13 residues in the CDR3. Trimming removed 3 bases from V and 7 bases from J, with 12 bases in between. Germline lookup yields CDR1 SEHNR and CDR2 FQNEAQ (reference sequence). Comment on this clone: As yet, its antigen is unknown.

This chain uses TRBV7-9 with TRBJ2-5; tentatively, D is TRBD2 (6 bases). The origin of this receptor is a man aged 30-40 years in good health. The sequencing input was memory CD4+ T cells sorted from blood. The subset here: CD45RA-negative fraction. DNA for the CDR3: TGTGCCAGCAGCTTTCCGGGAGTTGTGACCCAGTACTTC. The encoded protein is CASSFPGVVTQYF. Complete variable domain (other parts from reference TRBV7-9 and TRBJ2-5): DTGVSQNPRHKITKRGQNVTFRCDPISEHNRLYWYRQTLGQGPEFLTYFQNEAQLEKSRLLSDRFSAERPKGSFSTLEIQRTEQGDSAMYLCASSFPGVVTQYFGPGTRLLVL.